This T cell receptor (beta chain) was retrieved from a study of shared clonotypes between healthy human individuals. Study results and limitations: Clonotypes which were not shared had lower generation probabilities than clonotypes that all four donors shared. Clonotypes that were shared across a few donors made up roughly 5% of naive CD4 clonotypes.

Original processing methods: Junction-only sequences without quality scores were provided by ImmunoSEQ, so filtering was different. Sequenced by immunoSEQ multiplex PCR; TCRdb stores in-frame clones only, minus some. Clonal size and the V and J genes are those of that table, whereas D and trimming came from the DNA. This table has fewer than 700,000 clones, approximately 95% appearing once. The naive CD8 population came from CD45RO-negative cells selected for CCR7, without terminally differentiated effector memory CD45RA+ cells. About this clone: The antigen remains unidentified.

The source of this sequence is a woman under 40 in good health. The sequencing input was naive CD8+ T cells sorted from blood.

This CDR3 reads CASSSPTTSYEQYF. Here the CDR3 DNA reads TGTGCCAGCAGCTCCCCGACAACCTCCTACGAGCAGTACTTC. J is TRBJ2-7 and V is TRBV5-6; no definite D call. V lost 3 bases and J lost 0, with 10 bases in between. The CDR3 covers 14 residues. Germline values: CDR1 SGHDT, CDR2 YYEEEE.